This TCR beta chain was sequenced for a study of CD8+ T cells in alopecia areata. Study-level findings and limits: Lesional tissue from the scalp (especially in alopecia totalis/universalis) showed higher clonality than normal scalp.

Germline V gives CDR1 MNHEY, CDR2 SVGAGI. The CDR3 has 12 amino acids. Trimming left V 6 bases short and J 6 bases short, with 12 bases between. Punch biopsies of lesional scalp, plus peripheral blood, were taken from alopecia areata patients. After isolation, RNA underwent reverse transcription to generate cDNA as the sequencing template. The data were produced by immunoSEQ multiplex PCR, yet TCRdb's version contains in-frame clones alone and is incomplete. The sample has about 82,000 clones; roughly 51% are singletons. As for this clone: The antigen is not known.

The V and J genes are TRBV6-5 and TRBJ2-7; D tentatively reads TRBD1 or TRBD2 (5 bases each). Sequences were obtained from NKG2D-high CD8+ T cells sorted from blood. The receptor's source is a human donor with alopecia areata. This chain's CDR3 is CASSTGTPEQYF. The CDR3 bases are TGTGCCAGCAGCACCGGGACCCCCGAGCAGTACTTC.